The 15 T cell receptor beta chains reported below all come from one sample, sequenced in a study of Ad26.COV2.S vaccination and SARS-CoV-2 variants. Documented treatment: 19 received Ad26.COV2.S at low or high dose, single or two shots; about 5 received placebo; per-sample allocation not given. Sampling was done on day 63 after the first vaccine or placebo injection. Only in-frame clones appear in the TCRdb table, and some are missing; sequencing was by immunoSEQ multiplex PCR. The sample lists some 270,000 clones; around 88% were seen once. This specimen was peripheral blood, taken in a trial of Ad26.COV2.S vaccine versus placebo. The receptor set was obtained from a person between 18 and 65 years old who received the Ad26.COV2.S COVID-19 vaccine or a placebo.

V is TRBV2 and J is TRBJ2-1, with D tentatively TRBD2 (6 bases). Looked up from germline, CDR1 is SNHLY and CDR2 is FYNNEI. This CDR3 spans 14 amino acids. Trimming took off 4 bases at V and 5 bases at J, with 12 bases between the two ends. The CDR3 bases are TGTGCCAGCAGTGTGGACTACCCAAACAATGAGCAGTTCTTC. Protein product: CASSVDYPNNEQFF.

The chain couples TRBV19 to TRBJ2-1; no firm D call. CDR3 size: 12 residues. Germline V gene sequence: CDR1 LNHDA, CDR2 SQIVND (reference sequence). Deletions cut 4 bases from V and 9 bases from J, with 10 bases between. CDR3 sequence (DNA): TGTGCCAGTAGTAAAACTATCGGTGAGCAGTTCTTC. Translated: CASSKTIGEQFF. Complete variable domain (other parts from reference TRBV19 and TRBJ2-1): DGGITQSPKYLFRKEGQNVTLSCEQNLNHDAMYWYRQDPGQGLRLIYYSQIVNDFQKGDIAEGYSVSREKKESFPLTVTSAQKNPTAFYLCASSKTIGEQFFGPGTRLTVL.

CDR3 coding DNA: TGTGCCAGCAGGGGGGGCTTCCCCGGGGCCAAAAACATTCAGTACTTC. Its protein is CASRGGFPGAKNIQYF. This rearrangement joins TRBV2 to TRBJ2-4; D possibly uses TRBD1 or TRBD2 (6 bases each). CDR1 and CDR2 (germline): SNHLY, FYNNEI. This CDR3 spans 16 amino acids. The V end was cut by 6 bases, the J end by 1 base, with 16 bases between.

V is TRBV15 and J is TRBJ2-1; D is possibly TRBD1 (5 bases). The germline CDR1 and CDR2 sequences are LNHNV and YYDKDF (reference sequence). The length of the CDR3 is 16 residues. V lost 3 bases, J lost 6 bases, and 18 bases lay in between. CDR3 protein: CATSRPGRAVGNEQFF. In DNA form, the CDR3 reads TGTGCCACCAGCAGGCCGGGCAGGGCGGTGGGCAATGAGCAGTTCTTC.

The rearrangement uses TRBV29-1 and TRBJ2-7; D perhaps matches TRBD1 (7 bases). V was cut by 4 bases and J by 9 bases, with 19 bases left in between. The CDR3 runs 13 residues. Germline CDR1 reads SQVTM; CDR2 reads ANQGSEA. The DNA of the CDR3 is TGCAGCGTTGTGACAGGGCCCTCGGGGGTGCAGTACTTC. Residues: CSVVTGPSGVQYF.

V and J are TRBV7-3 and TRBJ2-1; 7 nucleotides match TRBD1. Germline trimming cut 5 bases from V and 5 bases from J; bases unmatched to any gene: 9. This CDR3 contains 15 residues. Germline loops: CDR1 SGHTA, CDR2 FQGTGA. This CDR3 is CASSPSRGRDNEQFF. CDR3 bases: TGTGCCAGCAGCCCCTCGAGGGGGCGAGACAATGAGCAGTTCTTC.

In its sample, this clone was seen a few times. The genes are TRBV11-3 and TRBJ2-3, with D possibly matching TRBD2 (6 bases). The CDR3 contains 16 residues. Germline V gene sequence: CDR1 SGHNT, CDR2 YENEEA. V lost 1 base, J lost 2 bases, and 13 bases lay in between. DNA for the CDR3: TGTGCCAGCAGCTTAGTATCGGGAGCTCCCACAGATACGCAGTATTTT. This sequence encodes CASSLVSGAPTDTQYF.

In DNA, the CDR3 is TGTGCCAGCAGCTTGGCCGACGGGGGGGCGACGTTTGGAAAACTGTTTTTT. This encodes CASSLADGGATFGKLFF. This chain links TRBV5-4 with TRBJ1-4, with a possible D match to TRBD1 (6 bases). Trimming cost V 0 bases and J 10 bases, with 22 bases left between them. The CDR3 is 17 residues long. Germline V CDR1 and CDR2: SGHNT, YYREEE (reference sequence). Using reference TRBV5-4 and TRBJ1-4 for the parts outside the CDR3, the full variable domain is ETGVTQSPTHLIKTRGQQVTLRCSSQSGHNTVSWYQQALGQGPQFIFQYYREEENGRGNFPPRFSGLQFPNYSSELNVNALELDDSALYLCASSLADGGATFGKLFFGSGTQLSVL.

This rearrangement joins TRBV4-3 to TRBJ2-3; no clear D gene. Germline loops: CDR1 LGHNA, CDR2 YSLEER. The CDR3 consists of 17 residues. V was cut by 0 bases and J by 0 bases, with 13 bases left in between. The chain's CDR3 is CASSQDPTLHSTDTQYF. CDR3 bases: TGCGCCAGCAGCCAAGATCCCACCCTCCATAGCACAGATACGCAGTATTTT.

A note on this clone: In this CDR3 the conserved last residue, phenylalanine or tryptophan, is missing, so a read error is likely. It is unclear where the CDR3 begins or ends on the DNA, so no DNA is shown, and the CDR3 is as TCRdb lists it. The chain couples TRBV4-1 to TRBJ2-3. CDR1 and CDR2 from the germline V gene are MGHRA and YSYEKL. The CDR3 totals 8 residues, both ends included. CDR3 residues: CASSQRKV.

V usage is TRBV7-7 and J usage is TRBJ2-1; 7 nucleotides line up with TRBD2. V shed 4 bases, J shed 7 bases, and the junction held 10 bases outside the gene matches. Germline V gives CDR1 SSHAT, CDR2 FNYEAQ (reference sequence). The CDR3 runs to 15 residues. DNA of the CDR3: TGTGCCAGCAGCTCGAAGGCGGGAGTCAGGAATGAGCAGTTCTTC. Translation gives CASSSKAGVRNEQFF.

This rearrangement joins TRBV7-9 to TRBJ2-7, with 11 nucleotides matching TRBD1. Germline values: CDR1 SEHNR, CDR2 FQNEAQ (reference sequence). CDR3 length: 15 amino acids. Trimming cost V 3 bases and J 4 bases; bases outside gene matches: 5. The chain's CDR3 is CASSLGQGVKYEQYV. The CDR3 nucleotides are TGTGCCAGCAGCTTGGGACAGGGGGTTAAATACGAGCAGTACGTC.

This clone appeared once. The rearrangement links TRBV19 to TRBJ2-1, with 14 positions matching TRBD2. Looked up from germline, CDR1 is LNHDA and CDR2 is SQIVND (reference sequence). The CDR3 is made up of 18 amino acids. With V trimmed by 6 bases and J by 0 bases, 7 bases remained unmatched. CDR3 residues: CASRTGLAGVSSYNEQFF. DNA of the CDR3: TGTGCCAGTAGAACGGGACTAGCGGGAGTAAGCTCCTACAATGAGCAGTTCTTC.

J is TRBJ2-1 and V is TRBV29-1; no reliable D call. V shed 1 base and J shed 8 bases, with 12 bases lying between them. The CDR3 totals 13 residues. Germline values: CDR1 SQVTM, CDR2 ANQGSEA. CDR3 DNA: TGCAGCGTTGAAGTAGTATTTTTCGATGAGCAGTTCTTC. As protein: CSVEVVFFDEQFF.

The chain links TRBV6-2 or TRBV6-3 to TRBJ2-1; 10 bases line up with TRBD2. With 6 bases clipped from V and 8 bases from J, the junction kept 10 bases outside the gene matches. This CDR3 spans 15 amino acids. The germline gives CDR1 MNHEY, CDR2 SVGEGT. The CDR3 bases are TGTGCCAGCAGCCCAGTGGGACTAGCGTTAGATGAGCAGTTCTTC. Protein: CASSPVGLALDEQFF.